This entry is about one T cell receptor beta chain. This record belongs to a study of cytomegalovirus exposure and HLA in healthy donors. Vbeta (60) and Jbeta (13) primers were used in the PCR. TCRdb's table, derived via immunoSEQ multiplex PCR, lists solely in-frame clones and lacks some. Of 170,000 or so clones listed, around 74% are singletons. Germline V gives CDR1 SEHNR, CDR2 FQNEAQ (reference sequence). This CDR3 contains 15 residues. J gave up 5 bases and V 5 bases, and 7 bases lay outside the gene matches. Source material: PBMCs. The origin of this receptor is a woman in her thirties in good health and CMV-seronegative. The chain has TRBV7-9 and TRBJ2-1; 9 bases fit TRBD2. Written as DNA, the CDR3 is TGTGCCAGCAGCCCCGGGCGGGGGGGCAACAATGAGCAGTTCTTC. Amino acid sequence: CASSPGRGGNNEQFF.